One TCR beta chain is described in this entry. Isolated RNA was reverse transcribed into cDNA used as the sequencing template. Generated by immunoSEQ multiplex PCR, the TCRdb table keeps only in-frame clones and is missing some. The sample contains roughly 200,000 clones, around 60% of which appear only once. Losses at the gene ends were 6 bases for V and 4 bases for J; bases not matched to a gene: 4. Germline V gene sequence: CDR1 MNHNY, CDR2 SVGAGI (reference sequence). This CDR3 region has 15 residues. Treatment specified: oral pan-JAK inhibitor, 5-10 mg twice daily. The data originate from a study of CD8+ T cells in alopecia areata.

The chain has TRBV6-6 and TRBJ2-5, with 14 bases aligning to TRBD2. The receptor's source is a human donor with alopecia areata. The sample in question was CD4+ T cells sorted from blood, obtained at week 4, from a patient treated with tofacitinib. The DNA for the CDR3 is TGTGCCAGCAGCCCCGGGACTAGCGGGGGAGAGACCCAGTACTTC. Translated: CASSPGTSGGETQYF.